The source of this T cell receptor beta chain is a study of cytomegalovirus exposure and HLA in healthy donors. Whole-study findings and limits: Later genetic work tied a missense DCLRE1C variant to beta-chain V and J trimming. Later on, analysis showed that most CMV-associated TCR beta chains appeared to be HLA-restricted.

PCR amplification relied on 60 Vbeta primers (plus 13 Jbeta primers). The repertoire was sequenced with immunoSEQ multiplex PCR; TCRdb's copy has only in-frame clones and lacks some. The repertoire holds about 160,000 clones, with around three quarters as singletons. As for this clone: Its target is not known.

Unmatched junction bases numbered 20, after V lost 0 bases and J lost 10 bases. The CDR3 has 20 residues. The germline gives CDR1 SGHNT, CDR2 YYREEE (reference sequence). The chain recombines TRBV5-4 with TRBJ2-1; 12 positions match TRBD2. The TCR sequence derives from a woman aged 40 to 50 in good health and CMV-seronegative. The specimen sequenced was PBMCs. In DNA form, the CDR3 reads TGTGCCAGCAGCTTGGGTAGGGCTAGCGGGAGGGCCAGTGGGGTGGCGGAGCAGTTCTTC. Protein product: CASSLGRASGRASGVAEQFF.